Each of the 28 T cell receptor beta chains below was sequenced from the same sample in a study of neurological immune-mediated disorders. One entry per CDR3 protein results from TCRdb running MiXCR on the 5' RACE reads. The sample gives about 60,000 distinct CDR3 sequences, roughly 3.5% of which show up once; roughly 1.5% is in the top ten. The material sequenced was PBMCs. The receptors derive from a man between 25 and 39 years old with multiple sclerosis.

Ten or more counts support this clonotype. This chain joins TRBV5-1 and TRBJ2-1; D unresolved. The CDR3 contains 13 residues. Trimming stripped 1 base from V and 8 bases from J, with 10 bases between. Looked up from germline, CDR1 is SGHRS and CDR2 is YFSETQ. The CDR3 loop is CASSLNGYDEQFF. The CDR3 coding sequence is TGCGCCAGCAGCTTGAATGGTTATGATGAGCAGTTCTTC.

This clonotype was recorded at least ten times. The V call is TRBV7-9, the J call TRBJ1-5; TRBD1 might be the D (6 bases). The CDR3 has 15 residues. CDR1 and CDR2 (germline): SEHNR, FQNEAQ (reference sequence). V was pared by 1 base and J by 5 bases, with 12 bases between. In nucleotides, the CDR3 is TGTGCCAGCAGCTTAGATGACAGGCAGGATCAGCCCCAGCATTTT. Protein sequence: CASSLDDRQDQPQHF.

The table lists this clonotype with a few counts. The V and J genes are TRBV12-3 or TRBV12-4 and TRBJ1-1; a weak D match, TRBD1 (5 bases). V lost 5 bases to trimming and J lost 1 base, with 11 bases between them. The CDR3 spans 14 residues. The CDR3 bases are TGTGCCAGCAGTCCGTGGAGGGGGAACACTGAAGCTTTCTTT. This gives the protein CASSPWRGNTEAFF.

This clonotype showed up many times. Written as DNA, the CDR3 is TGTGCCAGCAGTTTCTATCCCGCGACTAGCGGGAGTTACGAGCAGTACTTC. Encoded protein: CASSFYPATSGSYEQYF. The chain employs TRBV27 and TRBJ2-7; 12 nucleotides line up with TRBD2. This CDR3 contains 17 residues. Germline V gene data show CDR1 as MNHEY and CDR2 as SMNVEV (reference sequence). J gave up 4 bases and V 3 bases, and 10 bases lay outside the gene matches.

This clonotype has ten or more counts. This chain links TRBV10-2 with TRBJ2-7; TRBD1 matches 8 bases. Trimming at V came to 6 bases and at J to 2 bases, leaving 18 bases not matched to a gene. This CDR3 region has 18 residues. Germline assignment: CDR1 WSHSY and CDR2 SAAADI. The CDR3 loop reads CASSYPDRDASYAYEQYF. The DNA for the CDR3 is TGCGCCAGCAGCTACCCGGACAGGGATGCCTCTTATGCCTACGAGCAGTACTTC.

DNA for the CDR3: TGCGCCAGCACCCGCAACGACGAGCAGTACTTC. Translating it yields CASTRNDEQYF. The gene calls are TRBV10-2 and TRBJ2-7; no firm D call. The ends were cut back, 7 bases at V and 5 bases at J, with 9 bases in the middle. Germline CDR1 and CDR2: WSHSY and SAAADI. CDR3 size: 11 residues.

This clonotype was seen a few times. The J gene is TRBJ2-3, the V gene TRBV6-5, with no clear D. The V and J ends lost 7 bases and 6 bases respectively, with 17 bases between them. CDR3 length: 14 residues. The V gene's germline CDR1 is MNHEY and CDR2 SVGAGI. The CDR3 sequence: CASTERTVVDTQYF. The DNA of the CDR3 is TGTGCCAGCACCGAACGGACGGTAGTGGATACGCAGTATTTT.

Comment on this clonotype: Lacking the conserved final phenylalanine or tryptophan, this CDR3 likely reflects a read error. The genes are TRBV29-1 and TRBJ2-7; 10 bases line up with TRBD2. CDR1 SQVTM and CDR2 ANQGSEA come from the germline V gene. J gave up 3 bases and V 2 bases, and 7 bases lay outside the gene matches. CDR3 size: 15 residues. The CDR3 here is CSVEKGAGGNYEQYN. CDR3 DNA: TGCAGCGTTGAAAAGGGAGCGGGAGGGAACTACGAGCAGTACAAC.

This clonotype came up many times. This chain uses TRBV6-5 with TRBJ2-3, with D tentatively TRBD1 (6 bases). V was shortened by 0 bases and J by 2 bases, with 9 bases between the two germline ends. The CDR3 spans 15 residues. Germline CDR1 and CDR2: MNHEY and SVGAGI. CDR3 DNA: TGTGCCAGCAGTTACTCGGGGGCTTTCACAGATACGCAGTATTTT. Translating it yields CASSYSGAFTDTQYF.

The table lists this clonotype with many counts. This chain connects TRBV12-3 or TRBV12-4 to TRBJ1-6, with D unclear. With 7 bases removed from V and 8 bases from J, the gap between germline ends came to 15 bases. This CDR3 spans 14 amino acids. The CDR3 spells CASTFRGRDSPLHF. In nucleotides, the CDR3 is TGTGCCAGCACGTTCCGAGGGAGGGATTCACCCCTCCACTTT.

This clonotype was seen at least ten times. CDR3 DNA sequence: TGTGCCAGCAGTTCGGTGGCCGGATACGAGCAGTACTTC. It translates to CASSSVAGYEQYF. The rearrangement links TRBV28 to TRBJ2-7; no definite D call. The germline CDR1 and CDR2 sequences are MDHEN and SYDVKM. V shed 4 bases and J shed 4 bases, with 11 bases lying between them. CDR3 length: 13 residues.

The sample holds many counts of this clonotype. J is TRBJ2-7 and V is TRBV5-5; tentative D call: TRBD2 (6 bases). V dropped 6 bases and J dropped 2 bases, with 21 bases sitting between them. CDR1 is SGHKS and CDR2 is YYEKEE in the germline V gene (reference sequence). The CDR3 length is 16 residues. In DNA, the CDR3 is TGTGCCAGCACCCCAAGATCGCGCGGGGATGCCTACGAGCAGTACTTC. This translates into CASTPRSRGDAYEQYF.

This clonotype was found many times. The chain combines TRBV27 with TRBJ1-4; TRBD1 might be the D (6 bases). The ends were cut back, 3 bases at V and 6 bases at J, with 11 bases in the middle. The length of the CDR3 is 14 residues. Germline values: CDR1 MNHEY, CDR2 SMNVEV (reference sequence). In DNA, the CDR3 is TGTGCCAGCAGTTTGCAGGGGAGATATGAAAAACTGTTTTTT. This encodes CASSLQGRYEKLFF.

This clonotype showed up many times. The V gene is TRBV20-1, the J gene TRBJ1-5, with D perhaps TRBD1 (5 bases). CDR3 length: 14 residues. Germline-derived CDR1 and CDR2 are DFQATT and SNEGSKA (reference sequence). Trimming left V 0 bases short and J 1 base short, with 7 bases between. DNA of the CDR3: TGCAGTGCTAGAGAGGCAGGGAGCAATCAGCCCCAGCATTTT. This translates into CSAREAGSNQPQHF.

This clonotype was seen ten or more times. The chain has TRBV20-1 and TRBJ2-5; 7 bases match TRBD1. This CDR3 has 14 amino acids. Germline CDR1 is DFQATT and CDR2 is SNEGSKA (reference sequence). CDR3: CSLTYRQGHETQYF. In nucleotides, the CDR3 is TGCAGCCTAACGTATAGACAGGGCCACGAGACCCAGTACTTC.

This clonotype was detected many times. This rearrangement joins TRBV5-1 to TRBJ2-1; unclear D gene. V shed 0 bases and J shed 0 bases, with 16 bases lying between them. The CDR3 length is 18 residues. CDR1 is SGHRS, CDR2 YFSETQ, per germline. CDR3 coding DNA: TGCGCCAGCAGCTTGGCCGGTATCGGTGCAAGCTCCTACAATGAGCAGTTCTTC. This sequence encodes CASSLAGIGASSYNEQFF.

This clonotype was observed many times. The chain links TRBV20-1 to TRBJ2-3; D is unresolved. Germline CDR1 is DFQATT and CDR2 is SNEGSKA (reference sequence). The V gene lost 3 bases and the J gene lost 0 bases, with 13 bases spanning the gap. The CDR3 loop spans 15 amino acids. The CDR3 nucleotides are TGCAGTGCTAGGATCCCCCACCGGAGCACAGATACGCAGTATTTT. Translation: CSARIPHRSTDTQYF.

This clonotype came up many times. The chain combines TRBV14 with TRBJ1-1; D possibly corresponds to TRBD1 (5 bases). Germline lookup yields CDR1 SGHDN and CDR2 FVKESK. This CDR3 spans 15 amino acids. V was trimmed by 4 bases and J by 5 bases, leaving 17 bases between them. This CDR3 reads CASSPLLREGTEAFF. CDR3 in DNA: TGTGCCAGCAGCCCTCTACTCAGGGAGGGGACTGAAGCTTTCTTT.

Many counts were recorded for this clonotype. The rearrangement uses TRBV28 and TRBJ2-1, with 11 bases identical to TRBD1. This CDR3 contains 17 residues. The germline V gene has CDR1 MDHEN and CDR2 SYDVKM. After removal of 4 bases from V and 2 bases from J, the junction contained 7 bases not matched to a gene. The CDR3 DNA sequence: TGTGCCAGCAGTTCCAACCGGGACAGGGGGGCCTACAATGAGCAGTTCTTC. It encodes CASSSNRDRGAYNEQFF.

Many counts were recorded for this clonotype. The V and J genes are TRBV10-3 and TRBJ2-1; D remains ambiguous. V lost 8 bases to trimming and J lost 5 bases, with 10 bases between them. The CDR3 is 12 amino acids. CDR1 ENHRY and CDR2 SYGVKD come from the germline V gene. In nucleotides, the CDR3 is TGTGCCATCGGCCAGGTAGACAATGAGCAGTTCTTC. It translates to CAIGQVDNEQFF.

The table lists this clonotype with many counts. The rearrangement joins TRBV12-3 or TRBV12-4 to TRBJ2-2; perhaps TRBD1 as D (6 bases). V lost 5 bases and J lost 6, with 13 bases in between. The CDR3 covers 14 residues. CDR3 DNA sequence: TGTGCCAGCAGTCCACAAAGACAGGCCGGGGAGCTGTTTTTT. Amino acids: CASSPQRQAGELFF.

This clonotype was counted at least ten times. The chain combines TRBV20-1 with TRBJ2-3, with TRBD2 identical over 13 bases. Germline V gene data show CDR1 as DFQATT and CDR2 as SNEGSKA (reference sequence). The V and J ends lost 4 bases and 2 bases, in that order; junction bases with no gene match: 12. The CDR3 spans 18 residues. The CDR3 DNA is TGCAGTGCTAAAGCTCATTCGACTAGCGGGGGGCCCACAGATACGCAGTATTTT. It is translated as CSAKAHSTSGGPTDTQYF.

The table lists this clonotype with many counts. The chain employs TRBV20-1 and TRBJ2-7, with D possibly TRBD1 on 6 matching bases. This CDR3 region has 14 residues. Germline assignment: CDR1 DFQATT and CDR2 SNEGSKA (reference sequence). V was shortened by 3 bases and J by 4 bases, with 16 bases between the two germline ends. In DNA, the CDR3 is TGCAGTGCTAGTGGGACAACTTATTTGTACGAGCAGTACTTC. Residues: CSASGTTYLYEQYF.

This clonotype has at least ten counts. This chain links TRBV12-3 or TRBV12-4 with TRBJ2-7, with no clear D. This CDR3 is built from 16 residues. The germline V and J ends were trimmed by 6 bases and 0 bases, with 18 bases remaining between them. CDR3 residues: CASSPEGDTSSYEQYF. Written as DNA, the CDR3 is TGTGCCAGCAGCCCCGAAGGAGACACCAGCTCCTACGAGCAGTACTTC.

This clonotype was detected ten times or more. The rearrangement uses TRBV10-1 and TRBJ2-3; no reliable D call. The CDR3 length is 15 residues. Trimming cost V 4 bases and J 0 bases, with 11 bases left between them. CDR1 is WNHNN and CDR2 is SYGVQD in the germline V gene (reference sequence). CDR3 DNA sequence: TGCGCCAGCAGTGGAGGCGACTCTAGCACAGATACGCAGTATTTT. Translation: CASSGGDSSTDTQYF.

Many counts were recorded for this clonotype. The V call is TRBV20-1, the J call TRBJ2-6, with 7 bases matching TRBD2. Unmatched junction bases numbered 2, after V lost 0 bases and J lost 0 bases. Germline assignment: CDR1 DFQATT and CDR2 SNEGSKA (reference sequence). The CDR3 extends over 16 amino acids. DNA of the CDR3: TGCAGTGCTAGAGATCGGGGGGACTCTGGGGCCAACGTCCTGACTTTC. Translation: CSARDRGDSGANVLTF.

In this sample, this clonotype turned up once. The conserved phenylalanine or tryptophan normally closing the CDR3 is absent here, so this likely arose from a read error. The V call is TRBV2, the J call TRBJ1-2, with D uncertain. The germline V and J ends were trimmed by 8 bases and 0 bases, with 10 bases remaining between them. The CDR3 consists of 13 residues. Looked up from germline, CDR1 is SNHLY and CDR2 is FYNNEI. CDR3 protein: CASGLSANYGYTN. The CDR3 region has the DNA TGTGCCAGCGGACTTTCAGCTAACTATGGCTACACCAAC.

This clonotype was counted many times. The gene calls are TRBV27 and TRBJ1-1; D is perhaps TRBD1 (5 bases). The CDR3 is 13 amino acids. V lost 6 bases and J lost 1, with 9 bases in between. Germline V gene data show CDR1 as MNHEY and CDR2 as SMNVEV (reference sequence). The CDR3: CASRDGGNTEAFF. The CDR3 DNA is TGTGCCAGCAGAGACGGGGGGAACACTGAAGCTTTCTTT.